This T cell receptor beta chain emerged from a study of blood T cell repertoires in COVID-19. Study-level information: Nucleic acid was either cDNA or gDNA, and it came from T cells, B-cell-depleted T cells, or PBMCs.

The CDR3 length is 16 residues. From germline, CDR1 is MDHEN and CDR2 SYDVKM. V was pared by 7 bases and J by 3 bases, with 15 bases of the junction left unmatched. Authors' methods: Estimation of nucleated cell counts relied on the amplification of reference gene primers. The protocol was immunoSEQ multiplex PCR, while the TCRdb copy is restricted to in-frame clones and leaves out a portion. From that table come the V and J calls and clone size; the DNA was used to work out D and trimming. The sample lists 100,000 to 150,000 clones, about 80% occurring once. Material for sequencing was peripheral blood. This chain joins TRBV28 and TRBJ2-7; 7 positions agree with TRBD1. The sequence was collected from a woman in her sixties or seventies with acute or convalescent COVID-19. The CDR3 is CASTSTGAGDHYEQYF. CDR3 nucleotides: TGTGCCAGCACCTCCACAGGGGCAGGAGACCACTACGAGCAGTACTTC. Supplemented by reference TRBV28 and TRBJ2-7, the full variable domain reads DVKVTQSSRYLVKRTGEKVFLECVQDMDHENMFWYRQDPGLGLRLIYFSYDVKMKEKGDIPEGYSVSREKKERFSLILESASTNQTSMYLCASTSTGAGDHYEQYFGPGTRLTVT.